The 9 T cell receptor beta chains given below trace back to one sample, sequenced in a study of blood T cell repertoires in COVID-19. Repertoires were generated with immunoSEQ multiplex PCR, while TCRdb's copy carries only in-frame clones and drops some. The sample includes just under 60,000 clones, around 90% of them seen just once. Source material: peripheral blood. Every receptor here comes from a man aged 55 to 70 with acute or convalescent COVID-19.

The chain uses TRBV14 and TRBJ1-1, with D possibly being TRBD1 (5 bases). Germline values: CDR1 SGHDN, CDR2 FVKESK. V was trimmed by 0 bases and J by 0 bases, leaving 14 bases between them. CDR3 length: 17 amino acids. CDR3 in DNA: TGTGCCAGCAGCCAAGATTTGTGGGGCCGGGTGAACACTGAAGCTTTCTTT. Its protein is CASSQDLWGRVNTEAFF.

The chain joins TRBV7-8 to TRBJ2-1; D possibly corresponds to TRBD1 (5 bases). V lost 4 bases to trimming and J lost 3 bases, with 16 bases between them. This CDR3 spans 16 amino acids. In germline, CDR1 is SGHVS, CDR2 FQNEAQ. CDR3 bases: TGTGCCAGCAGCTCCCGTCGGCAGGGTGTCTACAATGAGCAGTTCTTC. As protein: CASSSRRQGVYNEQFF.

The chain couples TRBV28 to TRBJ1-5, with 9 nucleotides matching TRBD1. This CDR3 has 14 amino acids. After removal of 5 bases from V and 5 bases from J, the junction contained 4 bases not matched to a gene. Germline values: CDR1 MDHEN, CDR2 SYDVKM. CDR3 sequence reads: CASSRTGEDQPQHF. DNA for the CDR3: TGTGCCAGCAGTCGGACAGGGGAGGATCAGCCCCAGCATTTT.

The V call is TRBV28, the J call TRBJ1-5; maybe TRBD1 (5 bases). This CDR3 region has 16 residues. V lost 6 bases, J lost 0 bases, and 15 bases lay in between. Germline CDR1 and CDR2: MDHEN and SYDVKM. The chain's CDR3 is CASSPLKRGSNQPQHF. As DNA, the CDR3 is TGTGCCAGCAGCCCCTTGAAAAGGGGTAGCAATCAGCCCCAGCATTTT.

The chain joins TRBV24-1 to TRBJ2-5, with D unclear. Germline CDR1 and CDR2: KGHDR and SFDVKD. CDR3 length equals 14 residues. The V gene lost 2 bases and the J gene lost 5 bases, with 11 bases spanning the gap. CDR3 in DNA: TGTGCCACCAGTGATTCGACTTTACGGGAGACCCAGTACTTC. It yields the protein CATSDSTLRETQYF.

The chain recombines TRBV24-1 with TRBJ1-1; the match to TRBD1 covers 8 bases. Germline trimming cut 4 bases from V and 0 bases from J; bases unmatched to any gene: 3. The CDR3 covers 15 residues. CDR1 and CDR2 from the germline V gene are KGHDR and SFDVKD. CDR3 sequence: CATSEGQGLNTEAFF. The CDR3 DNA reads TGTGCCACCAGTGAAGGACAGGGCCTGAACACTGAAGCTTTCTTT.

V is TRBV2 and J is TRBJ2-3, with TRBD1 matching 8 bases. CDR3 length: 16 amino acids. CDR1 and CDR2 from the germline V gene are SNHLY and FYNNEI. V lost 6 bases and J lost 0; bases outside the gene matches: 8. In DNA, the CDR3 is TGTGCCAGCAGCCCCAGGGGGCAGGGGAGCACAGATACGCAGTATTTT. Encoded protein: CASSPRGQGSTDTQYF.

The genes are TRBV28 and TRBJ1-4, with TRBD1 as a possible D gene (5 bases). The V and J ends lost 2 bases and 8 bases respectively, with 21 bases between them. The length of the CDR3 is 17 residues. Germline V CDR1 and CDR2: MDHEN, SYDVKM. The CDR3 DNA sequence: TGTGCCAGCAGTTTAGGAGGCGGGGCGTTAGGAGGCGAAAAACTGTTTTTT. As protein: CASSLGGGALGGEKLFF.

The V call is TRBV6-5, the J call TRBJ1-2; D possibly corresponds to TRBD1 (6 bases). The CDR3 loop spans 12 amino acids. CDR1 and CDR2 from the germline V gene are MNHEY and SVGAGI. The V gene lost 8 bases and the J gene lost 5 bases, with 12 bases spanning the gap. The CDR3 spells CASLRTVYGYTF. CDR3 DNA sequence: TGTGCCAGCCTCCGGACAGTTTATGGCTACACCTTC.